The 27 T cell receptor beta chains below were found in one sample sequenced in a study of beta chain features in type 1 diabetes. Findings and caveats of the study: There was a moderate but significant shortening of TCRB CDR3s in all four CD4+ subsets of Type 1 diabetes patients.

Expressed TCRB transcripts were sequenced because the entire RNA isolate underwent reverse transcription. TCRdb's table, derived via immunoSEQ multiplex PCR, lists solely in-frame clones and lacks some. The table records about 370,000 clones, about 10% of them present only once. The antigens for these receptors are not known. The sample taken for sequencing was central memory CD4+ T cells from blood. Receptor source: a man aged 25-40 years with type 1 diabetes.

The V and J genes are TRBV7-9 and TRBJ2-1, with a possible D match to TRBD2 (5 bases). From germline, CDR1 is SEHNR and CDR2 FQNEAQ (reference sequence). The CDR3 covers 18 residues. The germline V and J ends were trimmed by 1 base and 4 bases, with 20 bases remaining between them. CDR3 in DNA: TGTGCCAGCAGCTTAGAGGCCCCCTCTAGCCCCATATACAATGAGCAGTTCTTC. It specifies CASSLEAPSSPIYNEQFF.

This clone occurred a few times. The rearrangement uses TRBV7-2 and TRBJ2-5; D remains ambiguous. The germline gives CDR1 SGHTA, CDR2 FQGNSA. Trimming pared 1 base from V and 5 bases from J, leaving 8 bases between. The CDR3 covers 13 residues. CDR3 DNA: TGTGCCAGCAGCTTAGGGCAGAAGGAGACCCAGTACTTC. This codes for CASSLGQKETQYF.

The J gene is TRBJ2-7, the V gene TRBV28; 12 bases agree with TRBD2. The germline gives CDR1 MDHEN, CDR2 SYDVKM. This CDR3 comprises 16 residues. V was clipped by 1 base and J by 3 bases; unmatched bases: 4. CDR3 region: CASSLLASGRVYEQYF. The CDR3, as DNA: TGTGCCAGCAGTTTATTAGCTAGCGGGAGGGTCTACGAGCAGTACTTC.

This clone was recorded a few times. This could be a read error, since a much larger clone is one nucleotide away. The sample carries other DNA sequences with the same CDR3. This chain links TRBV4-1 with TRBJ1-2; unclear D gene. Germline V lookup: CDR1 MGHRA, CDR2 YSYEKL. V was pared by 4 bases and J by 6 bases, with 12 bases between. CDR3 length: 13 amino acids. The CDR3 DNA is TGCGCCAGCAGCCTGACGGGGAGTGATGGCTACACCTTC. It translates to CASSLTGSDGYTF.

This clone occurred a few times. V and J are TRBV2 and TRBJ2-1; D gene ambiguous. Germline assignment: CDR1 SNHLY and CDR2 FYNNEI. This CDR3 spans 13 amino acids. The V and J ends lost 1 base and 9 bases respectively, with 10 bases between them. Here the CDR3 reads CASSEEGVSEQFF. The CDR3 nucleotides read TGTGCCAGCAGTGAAGAGGGTGTCAGTGAGCAGTTCTTC.

This clone was observed at least ten times. The chain is built from TRBV7-8 and TRBJ2-3; no clear D gene. Germline CDR1 is SGHVS and CDR2 is FQNEAQ. V was pared by 5 bases and J by 2 bases, with 8 bases between. This CDR3 has 13 residues. CDR3 amino acids: CASSPYYTDTQYF. CDR3 nucleotides: TGTGCCAGCAGCCCTTACTACACAGATACGCAGTATTTT.

The rearrangement uses TRBV5-1 and TRBJ1-6; weak D call: TRBD1 (5 bases). Germline CDR1 SGHRS, CDR2 YFSETQ. V was pared by 3 bases and J by 8 bases, with 12 bases between. This CDR3 is 14 amino acids long. As DNA, the CDR3 is TGCGCCAGCAGCTCCGGGACGGGAGATTCACCCCTCCACTTT. It encodes CASSSGTGDSPLHF.

This clone was picked up a small number of times. The chain employs TRBV5-1 and TRBJ1-3, with no clear D. Trimming cost V 8 bases and J 0 bases, with 9 bases left between them. The CDR3 length is 13 residues. The V gene's germline CDR1 is SGHRS and CDR2 YFSETQ. This CDR3 is CASYESSGNTIYF. The CDR3 region has the DNA TGCGCCAGTTACGAAAGCTCTGGAAACACCATATATTTT.

This clone was detected many times. The chain joins TRBV6-5 to TRBJ1-5; D might be TRBD1 (5 bases). V gave up 2 bases and J gave up 2 bases, with 13 bases separating them. CDR1 and CDR2 (germline): MNHEY, SVGAGI. The CDR3 runs to 16 residues. Here the CDR3 DNA reads TGTGCCAGCAGTTACGGTGGAGGGGATCGCAATCAGCCCCAGCATTTT. It yields the protein CASSYGGGDRNQPQHF.

The sample holds a few counts of this clone. The rearrangement uses TRBV18 and TRBJ2-7; TRBD2 aligns across 11 bases. Germline-derived CDR1 and CDR2 are KGHSH and LQKENI. After removal of 4 bases from V and 7 bases from J, the junction contained 9 bases not matched to a gene. This CDR3 comprises 15 residues. The CDR3 nucleotides are TGTGCCAGCTCACAAGGTCTAGCGGGAGGAGGGGAGCAGTACTTC. Translating gives CASSQGLAGGGEQYF.

The rearrangement uses TRBV6-1 and TRBJ2-5; the match to TRBD2 covers 11 bases. Germline CDR1 MNHNS, CDR2 SASEGT. This CDR3 has 14 residues. V shed 5 bases, J shed 4 bases, and the junction held 3 bases outside the gene matches. The CDR3: CASSQGTSGETQYF. The DNA of the CDR3 is TGTGCCAGCAGTCAAGGGACTAGCGGAGAGACCCAGTACTTC.

The J gene is TRBJ1-2, the V gene TRBV7-2; D is ambiguous. CDR3 length: 15 residues. The germline V gene has CDR1 SGHTA and CDR2 FQGNSA. Trimming shortened V by 5 bases and J by 2 bases, and 15 bases separated the two germline ends. The CDR3 region has the DNA TGTGCCAGCAGCCAAGAAGTCAGCACCAACTATGGCTACACCTTC. It codes for CASSQEVSTNYGYTF.

The chain uses TRBV7-9 and TRBJ2-5; no definite D call. V was trimmed by 4 bases and J by 5 bases, leaving 5 bases between them. Germline CDR1 SEHNR, CDR2 FQNEAQ (reference sequence). CDR3 size: 11 residues. The CDR3 sequence is CASSSVETQYF. The CDR3 DNA reads TGTGCCAGCAGCTCTGTGGAGACCCAGTACTTC.

The CDR3 loop reads CASSSQAQGIQYF. CDR3 coding DNA: TGTGCCAGCAGCTCTCAAGCCCAGGGGATTCAGTACTTC. The rearrangement joins TRBV7-2 to TRBJ2-4; weak D call: TRBD1 (6 bases). Germline V gene data show CDR1 as SGHTA and CDR2 as FQGNSA. Trimming stripped 4 bases from V and 10 bases from J, with 14 bases between. CDR3 length: 13 amino acids.

V usage is TRBV28 and J usage is TRBJ2-7, with 13 bases lining up with TRBD2. V shed 3 bases and J 1 base; nucleotides not matched to a gene: 15. The CDR3 loop spans 20 amino acids. Germline assignment: CDR1 MDHEN and CDR2 SYDVKM. The CDR3 DNA follows: TGTGCCAGCAGTTTCCCCGGACTAGCGGGAGCCCCACGGACTTCCTACGAGCAGTACTTC. This encodes CASSFPGLAGAPRTSYEQYF.

Only a few counts were recorded for this clone. The gene calls are TRBV28 and TRBJ2-7, with TRBD1 as a possible D gene (5 bases). Deletions cut 8 bases from V and 6 bases from J, with 17 bases between. The CDR3 extends over 13 amino acids. Germline assignment: CDR1 MDHEN and CDR2 SYDVKM. In DNA form, the CDR3 reads TGTGCCAGCGGTGTAGGACAATCCCCCGAGCAGTACTTC. Translation: CASGVGQSPEQYF.

This clone was counted a few times. The rearrangement links TRBV4-2 to TRBJ2-7, with D possibly matching TRBD1 (6 bases). This CDR3 comprises 13 residues. Germline CDR1 reads LGHNA; CDR2 reads YNFKEQ. Deletions cut 5 bases from V and 4 bases from J, with 12 bases between. In nucleotides, the CDR3 is TGTGCCAGCAGCTTACAACAGGGTTACGAGCAGTACTTC. Protein product: CASSLQQGYEQYF.

This clone has only a few counts. This rearrangement joins TRBV10-1 to TRBJ2-7; 7 nucleotides align to TRBD1. This CDR3 spans 13 amino acids. The germline V gene encodes CDR1 WNHNN and CDR2 SYGVQD (reference sequence). V shed 4 bases, J shed 1 base, and the junction held 1 base outside the gene matches. The CDR3 spells CASSAGGSYEQYF. The CDR3 DNA reads TGCGCCAGCAGTGCAGGGGGATCCTACGAGCAGTACTTC.

This clone was counted only a few times. The V call is TRBV19, the J call TRBJ1-2; D possibly corresponds to TRBD1 (5 bases). The CDR3 runs to 17 residues. Between the trimmed V and J ends, which lost 7 bases and 8 bases, there was a span of 29 bases. Germline assignment: CDR1 LNHDA and CDR2 SQIVND (reference sequence). The CDR3: CASTIEGMTSESRGYTF. The DNA of the CDR3 is TGTGCCAGTACCATCGAGGGGATGACTTCGGAATCCAGGGGCTACACCTTC.

This clone was observed a few times. The rearrangement joins TRBV11-1 to TRBJ1-5; D gene unclear. This CDR3 spans 13 amino acids. In germline, CDR1 is SGHAT, CDR2 FQDESV (reference sequence). V was trimmed by 5 bases and J by 7 bases, leaving 12 bases between them. The CDR3 DNA reads as TGTGCCAGCAGCCCTATCGGAGGGCAGCCCCAGCATTTT. As protein: CASSPIGGQPQHF.

This clone turned up a few times. The chain carries TRBV2 and TRBJ2-2, with D unclear. The CDR3 is made up of 13 amino acids. V gave up 7 bases and J gave up 1 base, with 7 bases separating them. Germline CDR1 SNHLY, CDR2 FYNNEI. The CDR3 nucleotides are TGTGCCAGCAATTTTGGGAACACCGGGGAGCTGTTTTTT. It is translated as CASNFGNTGELFF.

This chain uses TRBV27 with TRBJ2-5; D might be TRBD1 (6 bases). The CDR3 is 15 residues long. Trimming shortened V by 4 bases and J by 4 bases, and 16 bases separated the two germline ends. Germline-derived CDR1 and CDR2 are MNHEY and SMNVEV (reference sequence). CDR3 nucleotides: TGTGCCAGCAGTTCACGAGGGGGAGACAGAGAGACCCAGTACTTC. This encodes CASSSRGGDRETQYF.

This clone came up a few times. The chain couples TRBV5-5 to TRBJ2-3; D gene uncertain. The CDR3 covers 15 residues. Germline values: CDR1 SGHKS, CDR2 YYEKEE (reference sequence). The V and J ends lost 4 bases and 2 bases respectively, with 14 bases between them. CDR3 in amino acids: CASSPALGFTDTQYF. The DNA for the CDR3 is TGTGCCAGCAGCCCCGCCCTCGGGTTCACAGATACGCAGTATTTT.

This clone showed up just a few times. This sequence joins TRBV13 and TRBJ2-7; D is unclear. This CDR3 is built from 14 residues. The V and J ends lost 5 bases and 0 bases respectively, with 11 bases between them. CDR1 and CDR2 from the germline V gene are PRHDT and FYEKMQ (reference sequence). The CDR3 is CASSPSDGSYEQYF. The CDR3 DNA sequence: TGTGCCAGCAGCCCTTCGGACGGCTCCTACGAGCAGTACTTC. Full variable domain (outside the CDR3, taken from reference TRBV13 and TRBJ2-7): AAGVIQSPRHLIKEKRETATLKCYPIPRHDTVYWYQQGPGQDPQFLISFYEKMQSDKGSIPDRFSAQQFSDYHSELNMSSLELGDSALYFCASSPSDGSYEQYFGPGTRLTVT.

This clone has just a few counts. The chain is built from TRBV6-5 and TRBJ1-2; TRBD1 might be the D (5 bases). Germline V gene data show CDR1 as MNHEY and CDR2 as SVGAGI. Trimming removed 2 bases at V and 0 bases at J, with 10 bases between. CDR3 length equals 15 residues. CDR3: CASSYVQAPNYGYTF. The CDR3 bases are TGTGCCAGCAGTTACGTACAGGCCCCTAACTATGGCTACACCTTC.

This clone was seen only a few times. The rearrangement joins TRBV2 to TRBJ2-5; D remains unclear. The J call may be wrong; the DNA end is better matched by TRBJ2-7. Per the germline V gene, CDR1 is SNHLY and CDR2 is FYNNEI. The CDR3 is 15 residues long. The CDR3 reads CASSEENLPSYEQYF. The CDR3 nucleotides are TGTGCCAGCAGTGAAGAAAACTTGCCCTCCTACGAGCAGTACTTC.

The chain is built from TRBV6-6 and TRBJ2-3; 8 positions agree with TRBD2. Germline assignment: CDR1 MNHNY and CDR2 SVGAGI (reference sequence). The CDR3 has 16 amino acids. J was trimmed by 0 bases and V by 2 bases; bases with no gene match: 4. The CDR3 protein is CASSYTGGASTDTQYF. The CDR3 DNA reads as TGTGCCAGCAGTTACACCGGGGGGGCGAGCACAGATACGCAGTATTTT.